This T cell receptor beta chain was identified in a study of T-cell memory formation after mild COVID-19. CDR1 and CDR2 (germline): MNHEY, SVGEGT. Trimming shortened V by 8 bases and J by 2 bases, and 8 bases separated the two germline ends. This CDR3 is built from 12 residues. This clonotype was detected only a few times. TCRdb re-called the 5' RACE reads with MiXCR, one entry per CDR3 protein. Of some 200,000 distinct CDR3 sequences listed, about 9.2% are singletons. The gene calls are TRBV6-2 or TRBV6-3 and TRBJ2-3; D possibly corresponds to TRBD2 (5 bases). The sequence was collected from a man aged 18 to 29 who had mild COVID-19 (a few samples of this study predate the infection). Cell type and time point are not known. Sequencing was performed on PBMCs or a T cell subset sorted from them (not recorded which). The CDR3 DNA follows: TGTGCCAGCGGGGAGATCACAGATACGCAGTATTTT. Residues: CASGEITDTQYF.